This TCR beta chain was found in a study of blood T cell repertoires in COVID-19. The overall study: COVID-19 samples from acute and convalescent phases originated in the United States, Italy and Spain. The cDNA or gDNA used as material had been derived from T cells, B-cell-depleted T cells, or PBMCs.

In the original analysis: Amplification of reference gene primers was used by the study to estimate nucleated cell counts. The method was immunoSEQ multiplex PCR; TCRdb's version includes in-frame clones alone and lacks a portion of them. D and trimming come from the DNA, and the V and J calls and clone size come from that table. The top ten clones hold approximately 15% of a sample with tens of thousands of clones, 76% of them seen once. The TCR was taken from a man in his 70s with active or convalescent COVID-19. Sequenced input: peripheral blood.

For the CDR3, the DNA is TGTGCCATCCCTAAGGGGGACAGATCTTTTCGGGAGGGCTACACCTTC. Translated: CAIPKGDRSFREGYTF. The chain has TRBV5-4 and TRBJ1-2; 7 bases match TRBD1. Germline CDR1 and CDR2: SGHNT and YYREEE (reference sequence). The trim removed 9 bases at V and 8 bases at J, leaving 22 bases unmatched. The CDR3 has 16 amino acids.